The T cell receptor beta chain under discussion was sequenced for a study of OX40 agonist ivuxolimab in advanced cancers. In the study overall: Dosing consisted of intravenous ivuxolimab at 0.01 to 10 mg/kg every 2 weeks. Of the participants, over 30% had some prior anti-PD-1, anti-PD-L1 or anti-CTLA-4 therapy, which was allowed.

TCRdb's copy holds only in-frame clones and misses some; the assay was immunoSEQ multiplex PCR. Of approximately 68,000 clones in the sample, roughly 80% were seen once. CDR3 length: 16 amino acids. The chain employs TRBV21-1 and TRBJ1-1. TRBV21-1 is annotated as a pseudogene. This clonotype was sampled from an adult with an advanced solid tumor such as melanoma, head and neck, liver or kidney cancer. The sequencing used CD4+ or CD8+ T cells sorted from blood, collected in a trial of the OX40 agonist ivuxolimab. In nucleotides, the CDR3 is TGTGCCAGCAGCAAAGGTAGAAGGGATAGGAACACTGAAGCTTTCTTT. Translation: CASSKGRRDRNTEAFF.